These 21 T cell receptor beta chains originate from one sample sequenced in a study of regulatory T cells in long-lasting Graves disease. As for time point: newly diagnosed GD, antithyroid drugs for less than 3 months. Construction of the TCR library relied on RNA isolated from PBMCs. For TCR beta, libraries came from iRepertoire HTBI primers and Arm-PCR of CDR3 regions. TCRdb used MiXCR to reprocess the multiplex PCR reads, holding one entry per CDR3 protein. The table records around 400,000 distinct CDR3 sequences, around 11% of them present only once. This sample also appeared in a second study, on T cells in Graves' hyperthyroidism and ophthalmopathy.

The source was peripheral blood mononuclear cells (PBMCs), collected at new diagnosis, from a patient treated with antithyroid drugs. The receptors shown here come from a woman younger than 35 with Graves disease.

Of note for this clonotype: At one of its ends the junction is not consistent with the germline gene, which may arise from a read error. The CDR3, as DNA: TGTGCCAACAGTAACGATTACGAGACCGGGGAGCTGTTTTTT. Translation: CANSNDYETGELFF. V usage is TRBV12-3 or TRBV12-4 and J usage is TRBJ2-2; D is unclear. This CDR3 is 14 amino acids long.

To note about this clonotype: This may come from a read error, since a much larger clone is one base off. The chain is built from TRBV2 and TRBJ2-1; the match to TRBD2 covers 11 bases. The CDR3 runs to 15 residues. Germline-derived CDR1 and CDR2 are SNHLY and FYNNEI. V trimming: 6 bases; J trimming: 4 bases; junction bases outside the gene matches: 5. The CDR3 DNA follows: TGTGCCAGCAGATTCGGGACTAGCGGTTACAATGAGCAGTTCTTC. Translation gives CASRFGTSGYNEQFF.

This clonotype has ten or more counts. The CDR3 loop reads CSASLAHLSTDTQYF. In nucleotides, the CDR3 is TGCAGTGCTAGTCTCGCCCACCTCAGCACAGATACGCAGTATTTT. This chain links TRBV20-1 with TRBJ2-3; unclear D gene. Trimming stripped 3 bases from V and 0 bases from J, with 13 bases between. Per germline, CDR1 DFQATT and CDR2 SNEGSKA (reference sequence). The CDR3 totals 15 residues.

This clonotype was seen a handful of times. V usage is TRBV5-5 and J usage is TRBJ2-7; 9 bases agree with TRBD2. CDR1 is SGHKS and CDR2 is YYEKEE in the germline V gene (reference sequence). The junction had 5 bases not matched to a gene; V was cut back by 6 bases and J by 1 base. The CDR3 is 14 residues long. The CDR3 is CASNRLAESYEQYF. CDR3 in DNA: TGTGCCAGCAACAGACTAGCGGAGTCCTACGAGCAGTACTTC. The whole variable domain, filled in from reference TRBV5-5 and TRBJ2-7, reads DAGVTQSPTHLIKTRGQQVTLRCSPISGHKSVSWYQQVLGQGPQFIFQYYEKEERGRGNFPDRFSARQFPNYSSELNVNALLLGDSALYLCASNRLAESYEQYFGPGTRLTVT.

At least ten counts were recorded for this clonotype. This chain links TRBV7-9 with TRBJ2-5; 7 bases match TRBD1. Germline assignment: CDR1 SEHNR and CDR2 FQNEAQ (reference sequence). The CDR3 is made up of 16 amino acids. J lost 5 bases, V lost 2 bases, and 11 bases had no gene match. As DNA, the CDR3 is TGTGCCAGCAGCTTAATCTTATCCAAACAGGGGGAGACCCAGTACTTC. It translates to CASSLILSKQGETQYF. Together with reference TRBV7-9 and TRBJ2-5, the CDR3 gives the full variable domain: DTGVSQNPRHKITKRGQNVTFRCDPISEHNRLYWYRQTLGQGPEFLTYFQNEAQLEKSRLLSDRFSAERPKGSFSTLEIQRTEQGDSAMYLCASSLILSKQGETQYFGPGTRLLVL.

This clonotype has a count of ten or more. V is TRBV5-1 and J is TRBJ2-5; D not certain. CDR3 length equals 16 residues. The germline CDR1 and CDR2 sequences are SGHRS and YFSETQ. The V end lost 4 bases, the J end lost 2 bases, and 18 bases lay between the germline ends. DNA of the CDR3: TGCGCCAGCAGCATCGGCACCTTTGGCTTACAAGAGACCCAGTACTTC. It is translated as CASSIGTFGLQETQYF. Complete variable domain (other parts from reference TRBV5-1 and TRBJ2-5): KAGVTQTPRYLIKTRGQQVTLSCSPISGHRSVSWYQQTPGQGLQFLFEYFSETQRNKGNFPGRFSGRQFSNSRSEMNVSTLELGDSALYLCASSIGTFGLQETQYFGPGTRLLVL.

This clonotype was picked up many times. The chain links TRBV2 to TRBJ1-1; weak D call: TRBD1 (5 bases). The CDR3 consists of 12 residues. Germline CDR1 SNHLY, CDR2 FYNNEI. Deletions cut 7 bases from V and 10 bases from J, with 16 bases between. This chain's CDR3 is CASMKDRRGAFF. The CDR3 nucleotides read TGTGCCAGCATGAAAGACAGAAGGGGAGCTTTCTTT.

In its sample, this clonotype was seen many times. The rearrangement links TRBV3-1 to TRBJ2-7, with TRBD1 identical over 11 bases. Germline values: CDR1 LGHDT, CDR2 YNNKEL (reference sequence). V trimming: 5 bases; J trimming: 9 bases; junction bases outside the gene matches: 12. This CDR3 comprises 15 residues. The CDR3 is CASSARADRGRRQYF. The CDR3 DNA reads as TGTGCCAGCAGCGCAAGAGCGGACAGGGGGCGCCGGCAGTACTTC.

The V gene is TRBV4-1, the J gene TRBJ1-1; 8 bases map to TRBD1. There are 21 residues in the CDR3. J lost 0 bases, V lost 1 base, and 19 bases had no gene match. Germline assignment: CDR1 MGHRA and CDR2 YSYEKL. The CDR3 DNA sequence: TGCGCCAGCAGCCAAGTCTTTGCAGGGGGCAATCGTAGGCGCATGAACACTGAAGCTTTCTTT. Protein product: CASSQVFAGGNRRRMNTEAFF.

This clonotype was seen at least ten times. The gene calls are TRBV7-8 and TRBJ2-5, with D possibly matching TRBD2 (6 bases). CDR1 and CDR2 from the germline V gene are SGHVS and FQNEAQ. Trimming left V 6 bases short and J 2 bases short, with 16 bases between. The CDR3 is 15 residues long. CDR3 sequence (DNA): TGTGCCAGCAGTCGGGTTTGGCGGGGACAAGAGACCCAGTACTTC. Its protein product is CASSRVWRGQETQYF.

At least ten counts were recorded for this clonotype. The chain recombines TRBV28 with TRBJ2-4; the D call may be TRBD1 or TRBD2 (5 bases each). Germline V gene sequence: CDR1 MDHEN, CDR2 SYDVKM. V was pared by 3 bases and J by 1 base, with 19 bases between. The CDR3 extends over 18 amino acids. CDR3 protein: CASSFLSAGSMAKNIQYF. The CDR3 region has the DNA TGTGCCAGCAGTTTTTTGTCAGCAGGGAGTATGGCCAAAAACATTCAGTACTTC.

This clonotype was recorded at least ten times. The chain carries TRBV7-3 and TRBJ1-1; a weak D match, TRBD1 (6 bases). The CDR3 is made up of 14 amino acids. Germline CDR1 reads SGHTA; CDR2 reads FQGTGA. The V end lost 5 bases, the J end lost 3 bases, and 13 bases lay between the germline ends. The CDR3 sequence: CASSKQGWDTEAFF. The CDR3 DNA reads TGTGCCAGCAGCAAACAGGGTTGGGACACTGAAGCTTTCTTT.

The table lists this clonotype with many counts. This chain connects TRBV29-1 to TRBJ2-7; D gene uncertain. V was clipped by 3 bases and J by 2 bases, with 8 bases between them. The CDR3 sequence is 12 residues long. CDR1 is SQVTM, CDR2 ANQGSEA, per germline. CDR3 residues: CSVDGGPYEQYF. CDR3 bases: TGCAGCGTTGATGGCGGACCCTACGAGCAGTACTTC.

This clonotype was found a few times. This sequence joins TRBV6-1 and TRBJ2-1, with TRBD2 identical over 11 bases. Germline V gives CDR1 MNHNS, CDR2 SASEGT. V lost 7 bases and J lost 4; bases outside the gene matches: 6. The CDR3 is 15 residues long. Here the CDR3 DNA reads TGTGCCAGCACCCTAACTAGCGGGAGTTACAATGAGCAGTTCTTC. This translates into CASTLTSGSYNEQFF.

This clonotype was counted at least ten times. CDR3 protein: CASSYFDGTGELFF. The CDR3 coding sequence is TGTGCCAGCAGTTACTTCGACGGGACCGGGGAGCTGTTTTTT. This chain links TRBV6-5 with TRBJ2-2; no firm D call. The CDR3 runs to 14 residues. CDR1 and CDR2 from the germline V gene are MNHEY and SVGAGI. V dropped 1 base and J dropped 5 bases, with 8 bases sitting between them.

This clonotype was recorded many times. This rearrangement joins TRBV9 to TRBJ2-3; 13 bases match TRBD2. The V gene end was trimmed by 4 bases and the J gene end by 5 bases; junction bases not matched to a gene: 7. The length of the CDR3 is 16 residues. Germline V CDR1 and CDR2: SGDLS, YYNGEE. CDR3 region: CASSLTGLAGVDTQYF. The CDR3 DNA reads as TGTGCCAGCAGCCTCACTGGACTAGCGGGAGTAGATACGCAGTATTTT.

This clonotype was picked up a small number of times. The genes are TRBV5-8 and TRBJ2-1, with TRBD2 matching 9 bases. The CDR3 loop spans 12 amino acids. Germline V lookup: CDR1 SGHTS, CDR2 YDEGEE. V gave up 1 base and J gave up 12 bases; unmatched junction bases: 2. CDR3 residues: CASSLKGLAQFF. The CDR3 nucleotides are TGTGCCAGCAGCTTGAAGGGACTAGCGCAGTTCTTC.

In its sample, this clonotype was seen many times. The chain carries TRBV24-1 and TRBJ1-5; possible D gene TRBD1, 5 bases. V was shortened by 0 bases and J by 6 bases, with 5 bases between the two germline ends. The CDR3 runs to 13 residues. Looked up from germline, CDR1 is KGHDR and CDR2 is SFDVKD. CDR3 nucleotide sequence: TGTGCCACCAGTGATTTGACAGGTCAGCCCCAGCATTTT. This translates into CATSDLTGQPQHF.

The chain employs TRBV7-2 and TRBJ2-3, with D possibly TRBD2 on 6 matching bases. Per the germline V gene, CDR1 is SGHTA and CDR2 is FQGNSA. The CDR3 is 15 amino acids. Trimming took 1 base from V and 5 from J, leaving 13 bases between them. The CDR3 sequence is CASSLGGRNQDTQYF. The DNA of the CDR3 is TGTGCCAGCAGCTTAGGGGGGAGGAATCAAGATACGCAGTATTTT.

This clonotype has at least ten counts. The chain combines TRBV6-1 with TRBJ2-3, with D uncertain. Trimming left V 3 bases short and J 0 bases short, with 7 bases between. The CDR3 contains 14 residues. Germline V gene data show CDR1 as MNHNS and CDR2 as SASEGT. In DNA, the CDR3 is TGTGCCAGCAGTGACCAGACTAGCACAGATACGCAGTATTTT. Protein sequence: CASSDQTSTDTQYF.

Many counts were recorded for this clonotype. The chain joins TRBV7-9 to TRBJ2-5; no clear D gene. The germline gives CDR1 SEHNR, CDR2 FQNEAQ (reference sequence). Trimming left V 5 bases short and J 0 bases short, with 19 bases between. This CDR3 comprises 17 residues. The DNA for the CDR3 is TGTGCCAGCAGCGACCTGTCTACGGTCCCGTACCAAGAGACCCAGTACTTC. Translated: CASSDLSTVPYQETQYF.